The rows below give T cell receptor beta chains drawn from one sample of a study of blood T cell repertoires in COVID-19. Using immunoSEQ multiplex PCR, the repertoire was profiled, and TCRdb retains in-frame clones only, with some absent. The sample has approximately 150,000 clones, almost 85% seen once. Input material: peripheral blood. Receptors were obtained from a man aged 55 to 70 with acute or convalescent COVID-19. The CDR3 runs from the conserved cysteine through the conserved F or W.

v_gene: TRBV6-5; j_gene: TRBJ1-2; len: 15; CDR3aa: CASSYSQGRSYGYTF
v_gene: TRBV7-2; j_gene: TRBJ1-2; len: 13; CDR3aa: CASSLRQIYGYTF
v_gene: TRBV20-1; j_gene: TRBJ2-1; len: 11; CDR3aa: CSAGPLNEQFF
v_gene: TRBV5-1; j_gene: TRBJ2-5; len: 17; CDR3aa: CASSLSTSGAYQETQYF
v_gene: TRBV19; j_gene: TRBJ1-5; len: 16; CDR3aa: CASSLLHPGGHQPQHF
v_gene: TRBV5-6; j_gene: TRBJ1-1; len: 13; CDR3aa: CASSWTANTEAFF
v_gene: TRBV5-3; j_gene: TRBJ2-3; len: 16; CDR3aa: CARSSPGTSDTDTQYF
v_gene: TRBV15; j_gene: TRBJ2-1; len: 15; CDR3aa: CATSREADSYNEQFF
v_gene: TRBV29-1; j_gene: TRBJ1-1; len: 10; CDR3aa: CSVAVPLVLF
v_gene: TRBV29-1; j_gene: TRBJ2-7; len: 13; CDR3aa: CSVEVTGGYEQYF
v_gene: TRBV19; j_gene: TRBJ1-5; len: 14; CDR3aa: CASSLQGRNQPQHF
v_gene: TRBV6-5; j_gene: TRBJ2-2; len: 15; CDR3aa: CASSSAGVNTGELFF
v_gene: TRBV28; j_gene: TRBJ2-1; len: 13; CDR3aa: CAISGNSYNEQFF
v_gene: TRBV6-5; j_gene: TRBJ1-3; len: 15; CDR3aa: CASSYWTGGSNTIYF
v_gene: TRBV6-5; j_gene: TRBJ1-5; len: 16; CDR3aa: CASSYSTPSHNQPQHF
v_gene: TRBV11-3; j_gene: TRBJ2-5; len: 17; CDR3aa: CASSLGTGTGGGQTQYF
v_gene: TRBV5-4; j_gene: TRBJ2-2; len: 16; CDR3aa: CASSSRTGTGTGELFF
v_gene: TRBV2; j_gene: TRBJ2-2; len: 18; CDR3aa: CASSGGTSRSRGTGELFF
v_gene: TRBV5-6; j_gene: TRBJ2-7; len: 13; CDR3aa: CASSSGLSYEQYF
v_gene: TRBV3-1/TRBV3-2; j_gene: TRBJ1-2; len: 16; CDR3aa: CASSQDLRGRLYGYTF
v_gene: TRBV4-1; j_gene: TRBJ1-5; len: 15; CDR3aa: CASSQSGNLNQPQHF
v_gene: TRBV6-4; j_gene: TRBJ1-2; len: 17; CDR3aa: CASSDRGIRFKDYGYTF
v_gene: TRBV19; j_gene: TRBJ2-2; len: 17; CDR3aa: CASSTGTGGLGTGELFF
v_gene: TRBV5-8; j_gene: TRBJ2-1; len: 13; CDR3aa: CASSFGSYNEQFF
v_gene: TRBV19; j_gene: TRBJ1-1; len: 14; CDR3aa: CASSFRTENTEAFF
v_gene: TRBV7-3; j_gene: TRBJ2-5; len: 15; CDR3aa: CASSLGSGRGETQYF
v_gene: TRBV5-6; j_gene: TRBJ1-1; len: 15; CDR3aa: CASSLTGGMNTEAFF
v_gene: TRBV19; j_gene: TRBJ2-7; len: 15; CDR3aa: CASSPETGGFNEQYF
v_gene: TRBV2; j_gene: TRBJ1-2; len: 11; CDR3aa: CASSPSYGYTF
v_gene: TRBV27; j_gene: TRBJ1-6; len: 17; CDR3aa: CASSLAVGGSYNSPLHF
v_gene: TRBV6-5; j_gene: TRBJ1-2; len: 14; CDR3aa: CASSYDRGNYGYTF
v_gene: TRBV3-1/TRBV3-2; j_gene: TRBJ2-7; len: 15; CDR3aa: CASSQALAGLYEQYF
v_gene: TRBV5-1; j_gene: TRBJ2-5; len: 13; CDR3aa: CACRTSGKETQYF
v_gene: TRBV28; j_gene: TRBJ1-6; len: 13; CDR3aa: CASSLQGDSPLHF
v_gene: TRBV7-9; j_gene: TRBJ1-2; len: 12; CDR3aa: CASSLDLIGYTF
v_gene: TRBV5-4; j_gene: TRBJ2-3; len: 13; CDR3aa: CASRAAVTDTQYF
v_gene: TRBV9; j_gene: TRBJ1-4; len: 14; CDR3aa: CASSVQGAGEKLFF
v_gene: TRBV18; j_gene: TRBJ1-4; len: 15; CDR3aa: CASSPLTGTNEKLFF
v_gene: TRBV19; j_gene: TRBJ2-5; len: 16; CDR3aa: CASSPFSGSLQETQYF
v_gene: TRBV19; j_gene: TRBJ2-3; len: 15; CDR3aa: CASSIGRVGTDTQYF
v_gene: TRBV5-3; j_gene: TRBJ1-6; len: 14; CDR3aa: CARSLHPGSSPLHF
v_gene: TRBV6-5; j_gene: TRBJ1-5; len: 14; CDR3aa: CASTPGQDGQPQHF
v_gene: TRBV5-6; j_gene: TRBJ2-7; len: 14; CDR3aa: CASSGGQGAYEQYF
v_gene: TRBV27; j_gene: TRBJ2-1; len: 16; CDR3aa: CASSSPSSGGYNEQFF
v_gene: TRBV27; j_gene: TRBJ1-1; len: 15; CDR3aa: CASSLRQGGNTEAFF
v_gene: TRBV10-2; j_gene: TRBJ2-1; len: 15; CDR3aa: CASSDIRGIYNEQFF
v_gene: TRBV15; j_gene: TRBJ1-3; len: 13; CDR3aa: CATRHPQGNTIYF
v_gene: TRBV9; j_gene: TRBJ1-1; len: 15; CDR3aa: CASSPPIQGTTEAFF
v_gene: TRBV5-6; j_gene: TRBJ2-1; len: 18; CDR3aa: CASSLASSGGSSYNEQFF
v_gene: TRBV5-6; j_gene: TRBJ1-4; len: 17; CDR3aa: CASSLTVSPQGGEKLFF
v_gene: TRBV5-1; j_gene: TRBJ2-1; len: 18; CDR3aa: CASSLARTGGGTYNEQFF
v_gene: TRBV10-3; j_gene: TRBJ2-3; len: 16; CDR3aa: CAISGVGLANTDTQYF
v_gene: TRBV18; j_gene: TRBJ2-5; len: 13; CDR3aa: CASSPPPGIGQYF
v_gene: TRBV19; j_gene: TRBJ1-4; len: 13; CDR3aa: CASGTGVGEKLFF
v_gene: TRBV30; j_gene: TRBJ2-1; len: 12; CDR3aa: CAWSVYRGEQFF
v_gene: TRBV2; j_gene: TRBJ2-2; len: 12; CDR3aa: CASSELTGELFF
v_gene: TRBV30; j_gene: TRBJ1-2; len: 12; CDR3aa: CAWSNEGDGYTF
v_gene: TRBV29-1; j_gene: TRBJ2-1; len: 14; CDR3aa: CSVEGEYLYNEQFF
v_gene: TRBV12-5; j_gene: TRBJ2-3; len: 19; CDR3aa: CASGPGLAGGPKPPDTQYF